A single sample is the source of the 18 T cell receptor beta chains below, sequenced in a study of identical twins. TCRdb reprocessed the 5' RACE reads via MiXCR and lists one record per CDR3 protein. The sample records around 100,000 distinct CDR3 sequences, about 5.6% being singletons. Source material: memory T cells sorted from blood. These receptor sequences come from a woman in her 50s in good health.

This clonotype was seen repeatedly, ten times or more. This rearrangement joins TRBV27 to TRBJ2-5; tentatively, D is TRBD1 (5 bases). Between the trimmed V and J ends, which lost 5 bases and 2 bases, there was a span of 18 bases. Germline V lookup: CDR1 MNHEY, CDR2 SMNVEV (reference sequence). The CDR3 loop spans 16 amino acids. The DNA for the CDR3 is TGTGCCAGCAGTACCTCGAAAGGGGATACGCAAGAGACCCAGTACTTC. This codes for CASSTSKGDTQETQYF.

Ten or more counts support this clonotype. This rearrangement joins TRBV5-1 to TRBJ2-1, with 8 bases that match TRBD2. This CDR3 spans 15 amino acids. J lost 6 bases, V lost 0 bases, and 5 bases had no gene match. Looked up from germline, CDR1 is SGHRS and CDR2 is YFSETQ. Here the CDR3 DNA reads TGCGCCAGCAGCTTGGAGGGACTAGGGGCCAATGAGCAGTTCTTC. It codes for CASSLEGLGANEQFF.

This clonotype has at least ten counts. The rearrangement uses TRBV24-1 and TRBJ2-1; TRBD2 matches at 9 bases. Germline CDR1 and CDR2: KGHDR and SFDVKD. With V trimmed by 3 bases and J by 8 bases, 13 bases remained unmatched. CDR3 length: 17 residues. The DNA of the CDR3 is TGTGCCACCAGTGATCCACAGGGACAGCGGGAGGAGGATGAGCAGTTCTTC. Translating gives CATSDPQGQREEDEQFF.

In its sample, this clonotype was seen a few times. This rearrangement joins TRBV27 to TRBJ1-1; D is unclear. From germline, CDR1 is MNHEY and CDR2 SMNVEV (reference sequence). There are 14 residues in the CDR3. The V end lost 8 bases, the J end lost 2 bases, and 15 bases lay between the germline ends. CDR3 sequence (DNA): TGTGCCAGCTGCCCCAGTTCGGGAAACACTGAAGCTTTCTTT. Protein: CASCPSSGNTEAFF.

The chain employs TRBV19 and TRBJ1-5; maybe TRBD1 (5 bases). The CDR3 is made up of 13 amino acids. Germline values: CDR1 LNHDA, CDR2 SQIVND (reference sequence). V lost 4 bases, J lost 5 bases, and 9 bases lay in between. The CDR3 sequence is CASSRQIDQPQHF. The CDR3 DNA reads as TGTGCCAGTAGTAGACAGATCGATCAGCCCCAGCATTTT.

This clonotype showed up many times. This chain links TRBV4-1 with TRBJ2-2, with D unclear. The CDR3 covers 16 residues. CDR1 is MGHRA and CDR2 is YSYEKL in the germline V gene. Trimming took 1 base from V and 2 from J, leaving 11 bases between them. The CDR3 DNA sequence: TGCGCCAGCAGCCAAGTATCCATCCGTAACACCGGGGAGCTGTTTTTT. Translating gives CASSQVSIRNTGELFF.

This clonotype was seen repeatedly, ten times or more. The gene calls are TRBV30 and TRBJ1-1; tentative D call: TRBD1 (5 bases). There are 12 residues in the CDR3. Germline V lookup: CDR1 GTSNPN, CDR2 SVGIG (reference sequence). V was clipped by 5 bases and J by 12 bases, with 19 bases between them. The CDR3 region is CAWFRDRLSPFF. DNA of the CDR3: TGTGCCTGGTTCAGGGACCGCCTCAGCCCTTTCTTT. Full variable domain (outside the CDR3, taken from reference TRBV30 and TRBJ1-1): SQTIHQWPATLVQPVGSPLSLECTVEGTSNPNLYWYRQAAGRGLQLLFYSVGIGQISSEVPQNLSASRPQDRQFILSSKKLLLSDSGFYLCAWFRDRLSPFFGQGTRLTVV.

In its sample, this clonotype was seen many times. The rearrangement uses TRBV6-6 and TRBJ2-2; D might be TRBD1 (6 bases). The germline V and J ends were trimmed by 7 bases and 4 bases, with 16 bases remaining between them. Germline V lookup: CDR1 MNHNY, CDR2 SVGAGI (reference sequence). The CDR3 consists of 15 residues. The CDR3: CASTFSGASTGELFF. CDR3 coding DNA: TGTGCCAGCACTTTCTCAGGGGCCAGCACCGGGGAGCTGTTTTTT.

This clonotype has a count of ten or more. This chain uses TRBV29-1 with TRBJ2-7; D uncertain. Trimming shortened V by 3 bases and J by 0 bases, and 6 bases separated the two germline ends. Germline V gives CDR1 SQVTM, CDR2 ANQGSEA. This CDR3 contains 12 residues. CDR3 in amino acids: CSVEASSYEQYV. DNA of the CDR3: TGCAGCGTTGAGGCAAGCTCCTACGAGCAGTACGTC.

Remarks on this clonotype: No conserved phenylalanine or tryptophan is present at the end of the CDR3, so a read error is the likely explanation. The gene calls are TRBV5-1 and TRBJ2-2, with 7 bases identical to TRBD2. V gave up 0 bases and J gave up 5 bases; unmatched junction bases: 10. The CDR3 sequence is 17 residues long. The germline gives CDR1 SGHRS, CDR2 YFSETQ. DNA of the CDR3: TGCGCCAGCAGCTTGGTCGGCGGGAGTTTTCAGACCGGGGAGCTGTTTTCT. Residues: CASSLVGGSFQTGELFS.

The chain carries TRBV7-8 and TRBJ2-4; D unresolved. Germline-derived CDR1 and CDR2 are SGHVS and FQNEAQ. The CDR3 length is 15 residues. Trimming cost V 6 bases and J 1 base, with 13 bases left between them. The CDR3 here is CASSQGHRAKNIQYF. In DNA form, the CDR3 reads TGTGCCAGCAGTCAAGGGCATAGGGCCAAAAACATTCAGTACTTC.

This clonotype was counted many times. DNA for the CDR3: TGTGCCAGCAGCCGTGGGCTTGCGGACCAAGAGACCCAGTACTTC. It codes for CASSRGLADQETQYF. This chain connects TRBV14 to TRBJ2-5; no definite D call. Germline V gives CDR1 SGHDN, CDR2 FVKESK. This CDR3 has 15 residues. Trimming left V 4 bases short and J 0 bases short, with 12 bases between.

This clonotype was observed many times. The chain uses TRBV15 and TRBJ2-1, with 11 bases matching TRBD1. The length of the CDR3 is 16 residues. Trimming removed 1 base from V and 9 bases from J; junction bases left unmatched: 8. Germline CDR1 and CDR2: LNHNV and YYDKDF (reference sequence). The CDR3 loop reads CATSRGLDRGPGEQFF. The DNA for the CDR3 is TGTGCCACCAGCAGAGGTTTGGACAGGGGGCCCGGTGAGCAGTTCTTC.

The V call is TRBV19, the J call TRBJ2-2; D is tentatively TRBD1 or TRBD2 (5 bases each). V was trimmed by 9 bases and J by 1 base, leaving 15 bases between them. Germline V gene lookup returns CDR1 LNHDA and CDR2 SQIVND (reference sequence). The CDR3 is 15 residues long. As DNA, the CDR3 is TGTGCCAGCGCGCCCCGGGACGGGAACACCGGGGAGCTGTTTTTT. It encodes CASAPRDGNTGELFF.

The chain is built from TRBV18 and TRBJ1-3; the D gene is possibly TRBD1 (6 bases). Trimming stripped 3 bases from V and 0 bases from J, with 12 bases between. The V gene's germline CDR1 is KGHSH and CDR2 LQKENI. This CDR3 is 16 amino acids long. CDR3 in DNA: TGTGCCAGCTCACCCACGACAGGTTACTCTGGAAACACCATATATTTT. It codes for CASSPTTGYSGNTIYF.

The chain links TRBV28 to TRBJ1-2, with 8 bases identical to TRBD1. This CDR3 contains 13 residues. Germline trimming cut 8 bases from V and 6 bases from J; bases unmatched to any gene: 8. CDR1 is MDHEN, CDR2 SYDVKM, per germline. The CDR3 here is CASGQGALDGYTF. CDR3 DNA sequence: TGTGCCAGCGGGCAGGGGGCGTTAGATGGCTACACCTTC.

This clonotype appeared many times. The V call is TRBV5-1, the J call TRBJ2-3; TRBD2 is a possible D gene (5 bases). The CDR3 is 15 amino acids. Germline V gene lookup returns CDR1 SGHRS and CDR2 YFSETQ. V gave up 4 bases and J gave up 1 base, with 13 bases separating them. CDR3 in amino acids: CASSGSGPRTDTQYF. The CDR3 DNA is TGCGCCAGCAGCGGGAGCGGCCCCCGCACAGATACGCAGTATTTT.

This clonotype was seen a few times. The CDR3 DNA sequence: TGTGCCAGCAGTTACTCCCTGGCCTCCTACGAGCAGTACTTC. Translated, it gives CASSYSLASYEQYF. V usage is TRBV6-5 and J usage is TRBJ2-7; D uncertain. The CDR3 contains 14 residues. CDR1 is MNHEY, CDR2 SVGAGI, per germline. V was shortened by 0 bases and J by 0 bases, with 6 bases between the two germline ends.